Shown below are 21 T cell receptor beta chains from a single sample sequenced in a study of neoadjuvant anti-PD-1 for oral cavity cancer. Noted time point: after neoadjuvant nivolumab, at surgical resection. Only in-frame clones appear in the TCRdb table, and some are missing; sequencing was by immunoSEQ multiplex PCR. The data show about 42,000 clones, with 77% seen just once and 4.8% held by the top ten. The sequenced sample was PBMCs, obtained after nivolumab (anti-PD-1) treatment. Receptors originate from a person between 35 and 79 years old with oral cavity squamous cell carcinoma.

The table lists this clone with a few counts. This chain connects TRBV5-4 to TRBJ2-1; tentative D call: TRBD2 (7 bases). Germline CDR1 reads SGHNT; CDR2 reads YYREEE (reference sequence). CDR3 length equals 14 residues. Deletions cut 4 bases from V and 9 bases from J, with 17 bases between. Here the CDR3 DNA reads TGTGCCAGCAGCCGGGGAGGGGGAGCTGGTGAGCAGTTCTTC. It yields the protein CASSRGGGAGEQFF.

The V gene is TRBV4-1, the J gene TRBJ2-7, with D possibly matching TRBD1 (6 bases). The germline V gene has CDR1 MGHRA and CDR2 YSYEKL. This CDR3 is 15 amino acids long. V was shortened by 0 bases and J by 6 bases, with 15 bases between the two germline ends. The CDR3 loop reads CASSQDAGAYLEQYF. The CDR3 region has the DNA TGCGCCAGCAGCCAAGATGCAGGGGCGTACCTCGAGCAGTACTTC.

In nucleotides, the CDR3 is TGTGCCAGCAGTCGCGGGACAGGGTATCAGCCCCAGCATTTT. Translation gives CASSRGTGYQPQHF. The V gene is TRBV27, the J gene TRBJ1-5, with 9 bases that match TRBD1. The germline V gene encodes CDR1 MNHEY and CDR2 SMNVEV (reference sequence). The length of the CDR3 is 14 residues. V shed 5 bases, J shed 5 bases, and the junction held 4 bases outside the gene matches.

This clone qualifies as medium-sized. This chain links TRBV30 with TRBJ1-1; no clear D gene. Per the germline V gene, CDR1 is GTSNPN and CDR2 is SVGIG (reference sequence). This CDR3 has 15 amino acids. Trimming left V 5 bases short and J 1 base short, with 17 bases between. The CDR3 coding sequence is TGTGCCTGGGATCTACGGAGGTTGGCGAACACTGAAGCTTTCTTT. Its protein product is CAWDLRRLANTEAFF.

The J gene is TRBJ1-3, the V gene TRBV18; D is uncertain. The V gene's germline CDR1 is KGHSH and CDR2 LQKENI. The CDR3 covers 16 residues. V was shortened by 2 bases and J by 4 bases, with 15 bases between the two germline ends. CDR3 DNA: TGTGCCAGCTCACCAATTCAAGGCAAGGAGGGAAACACCATATATTTT. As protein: CASSPIQGKEGNTIYF.

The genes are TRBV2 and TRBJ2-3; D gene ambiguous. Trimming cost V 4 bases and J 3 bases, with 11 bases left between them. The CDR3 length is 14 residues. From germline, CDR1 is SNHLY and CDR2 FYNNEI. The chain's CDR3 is CASSGRGRTDTQYF. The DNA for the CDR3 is TGTGCCAGCAGTGGCAGAGGCCGGACAGATACGCAGTATTTT.

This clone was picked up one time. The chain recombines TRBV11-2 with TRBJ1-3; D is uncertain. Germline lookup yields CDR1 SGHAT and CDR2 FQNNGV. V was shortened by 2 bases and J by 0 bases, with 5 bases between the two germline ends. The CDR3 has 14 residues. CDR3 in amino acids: CASSLLSSGNTIYF. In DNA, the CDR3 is TGTGCCAGCAGCTTACTAAGCTCTGGAAACACCATATATTTT.

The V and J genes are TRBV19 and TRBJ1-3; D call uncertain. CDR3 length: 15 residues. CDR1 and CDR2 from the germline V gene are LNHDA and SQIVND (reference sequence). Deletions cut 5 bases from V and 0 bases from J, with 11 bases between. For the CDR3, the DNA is TGTGCCAGTAGTGTTGGATCCCGCTCTGGAAACACCATATATTTT. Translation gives CASSVGSRSGNTIYF.

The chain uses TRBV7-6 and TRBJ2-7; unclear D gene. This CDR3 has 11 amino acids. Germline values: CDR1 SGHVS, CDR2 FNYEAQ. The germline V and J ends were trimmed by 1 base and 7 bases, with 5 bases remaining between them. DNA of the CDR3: TGTGCCAGCAGCTTAGATCGGGAGCAGTACTTC. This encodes CASSLDREQYF.

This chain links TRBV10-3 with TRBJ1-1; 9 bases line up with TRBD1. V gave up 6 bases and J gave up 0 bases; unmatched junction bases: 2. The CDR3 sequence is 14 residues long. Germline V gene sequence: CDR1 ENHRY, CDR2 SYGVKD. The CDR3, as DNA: TGTGCCATCAGACAGGGGGCCGTGAACACTGAAGCTTTCTTT. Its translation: CAIRQGAVNTEAFF.

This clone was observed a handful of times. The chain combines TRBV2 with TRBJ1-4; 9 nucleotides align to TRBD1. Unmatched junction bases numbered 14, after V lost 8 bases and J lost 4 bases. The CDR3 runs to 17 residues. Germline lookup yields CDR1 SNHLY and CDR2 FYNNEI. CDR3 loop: CASGSVPGQGGNEKLFF. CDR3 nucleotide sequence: TGTGCCAGCGGTAGCGTCCCGGGACAGGGTGGTAATGAAAAACTGTTTTTT.

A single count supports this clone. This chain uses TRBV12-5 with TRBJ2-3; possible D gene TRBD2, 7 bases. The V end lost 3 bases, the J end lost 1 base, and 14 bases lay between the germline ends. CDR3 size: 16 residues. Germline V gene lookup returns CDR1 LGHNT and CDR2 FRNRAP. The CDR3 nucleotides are TGTGCTAGTGGTTTCAGGGGAGGGATTGGCACAGATACGCAGTATTTT. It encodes CASGFRGGIGTDTQYF.

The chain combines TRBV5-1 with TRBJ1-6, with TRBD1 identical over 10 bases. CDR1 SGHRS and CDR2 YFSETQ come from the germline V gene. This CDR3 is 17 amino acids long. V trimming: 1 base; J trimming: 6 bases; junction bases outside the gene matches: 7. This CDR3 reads CASSLPTGGAGNSPLHF. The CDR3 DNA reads TGCGCCAGCAGCTTGCCGACAGGGGGCGCGGGTAATTCACCCCTCCACTTT.

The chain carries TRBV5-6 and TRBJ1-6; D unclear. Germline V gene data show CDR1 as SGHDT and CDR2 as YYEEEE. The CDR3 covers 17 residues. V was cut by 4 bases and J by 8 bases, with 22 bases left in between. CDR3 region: CASSERRGRVIDSPLHF. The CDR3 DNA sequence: TGTGCCAGCAGCGAACGACGGGGTAGGGTCATAGATTCACCCCTCCACTTT.

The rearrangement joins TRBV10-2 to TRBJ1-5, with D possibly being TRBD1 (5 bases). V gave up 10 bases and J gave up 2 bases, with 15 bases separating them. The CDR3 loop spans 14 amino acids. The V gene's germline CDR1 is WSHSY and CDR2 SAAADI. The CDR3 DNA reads TGCGCCACCGGGGGGGGAGGCGGCAATCAGCCCCAGCATTTT. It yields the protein CATGGGGGNQPQHF.

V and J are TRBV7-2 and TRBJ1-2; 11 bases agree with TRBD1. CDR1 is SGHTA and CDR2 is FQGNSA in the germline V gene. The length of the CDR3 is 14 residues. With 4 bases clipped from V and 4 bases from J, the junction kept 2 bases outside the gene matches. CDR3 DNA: TGTGCCAGCAGCTCCGGACAGGGGGCCTATGGCTACACCTTC. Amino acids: CASSSGQGAYGYTF.

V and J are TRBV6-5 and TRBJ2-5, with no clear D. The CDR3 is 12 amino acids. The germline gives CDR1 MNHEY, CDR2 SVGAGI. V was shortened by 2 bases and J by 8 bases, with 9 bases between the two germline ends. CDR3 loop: CASSYPRGTQYF. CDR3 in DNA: TGTGCCAGCAGTTACCCTCGCGGTACCCAGTACTTC.

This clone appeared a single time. This CDR3 is CASSEDEKKGQAFF. The CDR3 DNA reads TGTGCCAGCAGTGAAGATGAGAAGAAGGGTCAAGCTTTCTTT. The chain links TRBV2 to TRBJ1-1; no firm D call. V shed 1 base and J shed 9 bases, with 15 bases lying between them. CDR3 length: 14 residues. The germline V gene encodes CDR1 SNHLY and CDR2 FYNNEI. Full variable domain (remainder filled in from reference TRBV2 and TRBJ1-1): EPEVTQTPSHQVTQMGQEVILRCVPISNHLYFYWYRQILGQKVEFLVSFYNNEISEKSEIFDDQFSVERPDGSNFTLKIRSTKLEDSAMYFCASSEDEKKGQAFFGQGTRLTVV.

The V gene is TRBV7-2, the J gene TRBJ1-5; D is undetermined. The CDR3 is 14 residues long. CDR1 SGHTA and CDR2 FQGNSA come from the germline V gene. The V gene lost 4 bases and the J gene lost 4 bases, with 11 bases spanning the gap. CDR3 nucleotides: TGTGCCAGCAGCTCGGGGAGCACGAATCAGCCCCAGCATTTT. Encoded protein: CASSSGSTNQPQHF.

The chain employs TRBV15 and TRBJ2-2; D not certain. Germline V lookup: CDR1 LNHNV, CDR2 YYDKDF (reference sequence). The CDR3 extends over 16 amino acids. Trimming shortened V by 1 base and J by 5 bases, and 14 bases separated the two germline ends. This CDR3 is CATSRGARIGTGELFF. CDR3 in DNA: TGTGCCACCAGCAGAGGGGCCAGGATTGGAACCGGGGAGCTGTTTTTT. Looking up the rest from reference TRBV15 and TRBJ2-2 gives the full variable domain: DAMVIQNPRYQVTQFGKPVTLSCSQTLNHNVMYWYQQKSSQAPKLLFHYYDKDFNNEADTPDNFQSRRPNTSFCFLDIRSPGLGDTAMYLCATSRGARIGTGELFFGEGSRLTVL.

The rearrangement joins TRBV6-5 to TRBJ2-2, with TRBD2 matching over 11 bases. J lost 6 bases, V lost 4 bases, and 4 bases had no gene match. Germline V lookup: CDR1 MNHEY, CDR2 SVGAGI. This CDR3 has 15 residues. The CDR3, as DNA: TGTGCCAGCAGTTGGGGACTAGCGGTCGCCGGGGAGCTGTTTTTT. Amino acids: CASSWGLAVAGELFF.